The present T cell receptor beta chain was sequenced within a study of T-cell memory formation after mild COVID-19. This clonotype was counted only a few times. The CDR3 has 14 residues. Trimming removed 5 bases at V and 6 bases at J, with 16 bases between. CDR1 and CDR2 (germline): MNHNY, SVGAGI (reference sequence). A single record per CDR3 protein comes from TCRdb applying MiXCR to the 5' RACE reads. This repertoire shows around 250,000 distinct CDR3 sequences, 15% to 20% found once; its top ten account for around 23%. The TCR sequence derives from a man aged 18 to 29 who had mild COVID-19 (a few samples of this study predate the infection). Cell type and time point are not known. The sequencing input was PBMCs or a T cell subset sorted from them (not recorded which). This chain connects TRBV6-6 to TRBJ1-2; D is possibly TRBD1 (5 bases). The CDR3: CASSPRGGGNGYTF. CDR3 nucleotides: TGTGCCAGCAGTCCGCGAGGTGGGGGGAATGGCTACACCTTC.